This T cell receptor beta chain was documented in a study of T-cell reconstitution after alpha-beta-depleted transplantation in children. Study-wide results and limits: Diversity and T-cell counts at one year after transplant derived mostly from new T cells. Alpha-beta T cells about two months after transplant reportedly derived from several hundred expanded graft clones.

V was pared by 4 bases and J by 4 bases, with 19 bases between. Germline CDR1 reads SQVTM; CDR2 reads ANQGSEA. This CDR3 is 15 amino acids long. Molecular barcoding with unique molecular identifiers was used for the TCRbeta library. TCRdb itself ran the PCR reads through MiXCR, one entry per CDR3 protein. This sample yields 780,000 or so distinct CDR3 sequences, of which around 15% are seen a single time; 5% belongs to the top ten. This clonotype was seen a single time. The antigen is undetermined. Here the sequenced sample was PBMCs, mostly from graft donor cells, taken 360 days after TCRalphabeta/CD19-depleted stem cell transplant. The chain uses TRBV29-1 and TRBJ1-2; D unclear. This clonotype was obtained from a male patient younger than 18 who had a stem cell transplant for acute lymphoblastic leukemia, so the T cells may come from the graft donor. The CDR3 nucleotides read TGCAGCGTTGTGGGGAACGGGGATTCAACCTATGGCTACACCTTC. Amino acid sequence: CSVVGNGDSTYGYTF. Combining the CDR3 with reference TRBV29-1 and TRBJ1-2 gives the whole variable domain SAVISQKPSRDICQRGTSLTIQCQVDSQVTMMFWYRQQPGQSLTLIATANQGSEATYESGFVIDKFPISRPNLTFSTLTVSNMSPEDSSIYLCSVVGNGDSTYGYTFGSGTRLTVV.